These T cell receptor beta chains were read from a single sample in a study of blood T cell repertoires in COVID-19. Assay used: immunoSEQ multiplex PCR; TCRdb lists only in-frame clones, some missing. There are around 170,000 clones in the sample; around 87% occur only once, and less than 0.7% lies in the top ten. The sample was peripheral blood. Receptor source: a man aged 55 to 70 with COVID-19, enrolled during active disease. CDR3s include the opening cysteine and the closing phenylalanine or tryptophan. A D gene is named only where the DNA matches it firmly. The size entry is marked missing in some rows and otherwise reads once, few, many or a size class.

TRBV5-1	NA	NA	TRBJ1-1	TGCGCCAGCAGCTTGGAGCCTCGGGGAGTGAACACTGAAGCTTTCTTT	CASSLEPRGVNTEAFF
TRBV28	once	NA	TRBJ2-2	TGTGCCAGCAGTGTTCCGCGGAACACCGGGGAGCTGTTTTTT	CASSVPRNTGELFF
TRBV19	NA	NA	TRBJ2-5	TGTGCCAGTAGTATGACCGGCGGTCAAGAGACCCAGTACTTC	CASSMTGGQETQYF
TRBV5-1	NA	TRBD1	TRBJ2-5	TGCGCCAGCAGCCCAGGACAGGGTAGCAATCAAGAGACCCAGTACTTC	CASSPGQGSNQETQYF
TRBV5-1	NA	NA	TRBJ1-1	TGCGCCAGCAGCTTAAGGACAGAGGACACTGAAGCTTTCTTT	CASSLRTEDTEAFF
TRBV6-5	NA	TRBD2	TRBJ2-4	TGTGCCAGCACCCACCGGGGGGGCAAAAACATTCAGTACTTC	CASTHRGGKNIQYF
TRBV7-9	NA	NA	TRBJ2-2	TGTGCCAGCAGACCCAGGGTAAACACCGGGGAGCTGTTTTTT	CASRPRVNTGELFF
TRBV5-8	NA	TRBD1	TRBJ1-2	TGTGCCAGCAGCCGTCAGGGGGAAGGTGTGTATGGCTACACCTTC	CASSRQGEGVYGYTF
TRBV19	NA	TRBD1	TRBJ1-5	TGTGCCAGCACCGGACAGGAGGTCGCTCAGCCCCAGCATTTT	CASTGQEVAQPQHF
TRBV24-1	NA	NA	TRBJ2-5	TGTGCCACCAGTGACCCGGCTGGGGGAGGAAAAGAGACCCAGTACTTC	CATSDPAGGGKETQYF
TRBV28	NA	NA	TRBJ2-7	TGTGCCAGCAGTACCCTCCGGCGGGTAGACCCCTACGAGCAGTACTTC	CASSTLRRVDPYEQYF
TRBV7-2	NA	TRBD1	TRBJ2-3	TGTGCCAGCAGCTTTCGTCCGGGACAGGGGGCAGATACGCAGTATTTT	CASSFRPGQGADTQYF
TRBV11-3	NA	NA	TRBJ1-2	TGTGCCAGCAGCTTAGGCCCGGGGAACTATGGCTACACCTTC	CASSLGPGNYGYTF
TRBV28	NA	TRBD1	TRBJ2-5	TGTGCCAGCAGTTTTGGGGACAGGGGGACCCAGTACTTC	CASSFGDRGTQYF
TRBV28	NA	NA	TRBJ1-1	TGTGCCAGCAGATACGACAGGTTTGAAGCTTTCTTT	CASRYDRFEAFF
TRBV4-1	once	TRBD1	TRBJ1-5	TGCGCCAGCAGCCAAGAAGGGACAGGCATTAGCAATCAGCCCCAGCATTTT	CASSQEGTGISNQPQHF
TRBV18	NA	TRBD2	TRBJ2-7	TGTGCCAGCTCACCCCCCGGGAGGGCCGACGAGCAGTACTTC	CASSPPGRADEQYF
TRBV29-1	NA	TRBD1	TRBJ2-7	TGCAGCGTTGAGGGACAGGACTCCTACGAGCAGTACTTC	CSVEGQDSYEQYF
TRBV19	few	TRBD1	TRBJ1-2	TGTGCCAGTAGTACGGGACAGGGGAGCGGCTACACCTTC	CASSTGQGSGYTF
TRBV9	once	TRBD2	TRBJ2-3	TGTGCCAGCAGCGTACTAGCGGGAGTTCCCACAGATACGCAGTATTTT	CASSVLAGVPTDTQYF
TRBV7-2	NA	TRBD1	TRBJ1-5	TGTGCCAGCAGGATGGACAGGGATAGCAATCAGCCCCAGCATTTT	CASRMDRDSNQPQHF
TRBV11-1	NA	NA	TRBJ1-1	TGTGCCAGCGGCCGGGGGGGGATGATGAACACTGAAGCTTTCTTT	CASGRGGMMNTEAFF
TRBV6-2/TRBV6-3	NA	TRBD1	TRBJ2-7	TGTGCCAGCAGTACCCAAGACAGGGGAGGCGAGCAGTACTTC	CASSTQDRGGEQYF
TRBV27	NA	TRBD1	TRBJ1-1	TGTGCCAGCAGACCCGACAGGGCCAAAAGGGGAAACACTGAAGCTTTCTTT	CASRPDRAKRGNTEAFF
TRBV6-6	NA	TRBD2	TRBJ2-7	TGTGCCAGCAGTTACTCGCGGGAGGGCCCCAACGAGCAGTACTTC	CASSYSREGPNEQYF
TRBV7-3	NA	TRBD1	TRBJ2-1	TGTGCCAGCCAGCCGGACAGGGGCTATGAGCAGTTCTTC	CASQPDRGYEQFF
TRBV29-1	NA	NA	TRBJ1-1	TGCAGCGTTCTCGGCAGGACTTCGTCGGTATGGAACACTGAAGCTTTCTTT	CSVLGRTSSVWNTEAFF
TRBV28	NA	TRBD1	TRBJ1-2	TGTGCCAGCAGCGACAGGGGAAGGGGCTACACCTTC	CASSDRGRGYTF
TRBV7-8	NA	TRBD2	TRBJ2-1	TGTGCCAGCAGCCCCGCTAGCGGACGGGCATACAATGAGCAGTTCTTC	CASSPASGRAYNEQFF
TRBV18	NA	NA	TRBJ2-5	TGTGCCAGCTCACCAGGCAGGGTCCAAGAGACCCAGTACTTC	CASSPGRVQETQYF
TRBV7-9	NA	TRBD1	TRBJ1-6	TGTGCCAGCAGCTCTGACAGGGCCAATAATTCACCCCTCCACTTT	CASSSDRANNSPLHF
TRBV25-1	NA	NA	TRBJ2-6	TGTGCCAGCAGCGCCCAACAAGGACTCGGGGCCAACGTCCTGACTTTC	CASSAQQGLGANVLTF
TRBV7-2	NA	TRBD1	TRBJ1-1	TGTGCCAGCAGCTTCCGGGACAGGGCGAACACTGAAGCTTTCTTT	CASSFRDRANTEAFF
TRBV10-3	once	NA	TRBJ2-7	TGTGCCACCGATCTAGGGGACTCCTACGAGCAGTACTTC	CATDLGDSYEQYF
TRBV6-5	NA	TRBD2	TRBJ2-1	TGTGCCAGCAGAGGGACTAGCGGGAGGAACAATGAGCAGTTCTTC	CASRGTSGRNNEQFF
TRBV27	once	NA	TRBJ2-2	TGTGCCAGCAGTCCGTCTCGACAGGACCCCACCGGGGAGCTGTTTTTT	CASSPSRQDPTGELFF
TRBV7-8	NA	NA	TRBJ1-2	TGTGCCAGCAGCTTTGGGGGAGGGGATGGCTACACCTTC	CASSFGGGDGYTF
TRBV10-3	NA	TRBD1	TRBJ1-3	TGTGCCATCAGTATCGGGACAGGTGGAAACACCATATATTTT	CAISIGTGGNTIYF
TRBV20-1	NA	TRBD2	TRBJ2-7	TGCAGTGCTAGTACTCTAGCGGGAGGACTTGGATACGAGCAGTACTTC	CSASTLAGGLGYEQYF
TRBV27	NA	NA	TRBJ2-7	TGTGCCAGCAGTTACAGGATCCACTCCTACGAGCAGTACTTC	CASSYRIHSYEQYF
TRBV2	NA	NA	TRBJ1-3	TGTGCCAGCAGCCCACAAGGAAACACCATATATTTT	CASSPQGNTIYF
TRBV19	few	TRBD1	TRBJ1-6	TGTGCCAGTAGGGGACAGAATGAGGTTAATTCACCCCTCCACTTT	CASRGQNEVNSPLHF
TRBV4-1	NA	TRBD2	TRBJ2-1	TGCGCCAGCAGCCATGCTAGCGGGGGATTTTACAATGAGCAGTTCTTC	CASSHASGGFYNEQFF
TRBV7-9	NA	NA	TRBJ2-7	TGTGCCAGGAGAGGGGGTCTAACGGGGCAGTACTTC	CARRGGLTGQYF
TRBV5-1	NA	NA	TRBJ1-2	TGCGCCAGCATGACTGGGGGCATATCTAACTATGGCTACACCTTC	CASMTGGISNYGYTF
TRBV5-1	NA	NA	TRBJ2-2	TGCGCCAGCAGCTTGGTTCCAGGGAACCCCGGGGAGCTGTTTTTT	CASSLVPGNPGELFF
TRBV19	NA	NA	TRBJ1-6	TGTGCCAGTACCAAAGAATGGGCCTCATCACCCCTCCACTTT	CASTKEWASSPLHF